This note documents a single T cell receptor beta chain sequence. Its cognate antigen is unknown. The record originates from a study of blood T cells in healthy people across ages. Whole-study results and caveats: Aged donors had fewer naive CD4+ cells and lower diversity than long-lived donors. The authors considered diversity estimates from one million T cells to be underestimates.

Sample-barcoded 5' priming and a J-beta primer mix drove a second PCR of 7 to 11 cycles. TCRdb analysed the 5' RACE reads with MiXCR anew, one entry per CDR3 protein. In the table there are 980,000 or so distinct CDR3 sequences, about 48% of which are singletons. The donors, aged about 6 to 100, were healthy Caucasians from Russia. Every participating donor contributed about 10 milliliters of peripheral blood through a draw. The source is a young man in good health. What was sequenced was blood.

In nucleotides, the CDR3 is TGTGCCAGCAGCTTAGATCAATCGGGGCCCACCGGGGAGCTGTTTTTT. Translated: CASSLDQSGPTGELFF. The chain combines TRBV11-3 with TRBJ2-2; perhaps D is TRBD1 or TRBD2 (5 bases each). The CDR3 is 16 residues long. Germline V lookup: CDR1 SGHNT, CDR2 YENEEA. Trimming removed 0 bases from V and 4 bases from J, with 12 bases in between. Full variable domain (outside the CDR3, taken from reference TRBV11-3 and TRBJ2-2): EAGVVQSPRYKIIEKKQPVAFWCNPISGHNTLYWYLQNLGQGPELLIRYENEEAVDDSQLPKDRFSAERLKGVDSTLKIQPAELGDSAVYLCASSLDQSGPTGELFFGEGSRLTVL.